A few counts support the clone carrying this T cell receptor (beta chain). The source of the sample is a study of T cells of healthy individuals. MiXCR was run by TCRdb on the 5' RACE reads, yielding one entry per CDR3 protein. The sample consists of 40,000 to 60,000 distinct CDR3 sequences, roughly 14% of them appearing once. This TCR was recovered from a human donor in good health.

The CDR3 nucleotides are TGTGCCAGCAGTGATGGCTCAAACACAGATACGCAGTATTTT. Translated, it gives CASSDGSNTDTQYF. The chain links TRBV2 to TRBJ2-3, with D hard to call. This CDR3 comprises 14 residues. Germline V gene lookup returns CDR1 SNHLY and CDR2 FYNNEI. Trimming stripped 3 bases from V and 2 bases from J, with 9 bases between.